This is a list of T cell receptor beta chains from one sample in a study of cytomegalovirus exposure and HLA in healthy donors. Sequencing used immunoSEQ multiplex PCR; TCRdb keeps in-frame clones, though not all of them. The sample consists of around 89,000 clones, around 85% of them appearing once. Sequenced material: PBMCs. The receptor source for this set is a girl aged 2-15 years in good health and CMV-seropositive. Each CDR3 is given with its conserved first and last residue. The order of the fields is V gene, J gene, clone size, D gene, CDR3 protein, CDR3 DNA. A D gene is named only where the DNA matches it firmly. Not all rows give a size; the values are once, few, many and, for expanded clones, a class.

>TRBV28|TRBJ1-2|NA|NA
CASKEHNYGYTF
TGTGCCAGCAAAGAACATAACTATGGCTACACCTTC
>TRBV7-6|TRBJ2-7|NA|TRBD2
CASSLLAGASDEQYF
TGTGCCAGCAGTTTACTAGCGGGAGCCAGCGACGAGCAGTACTTC
>TRBV4-3|TRBJ2-5|NA|TRBD2
CASSQLAGGAKGETQYF
TGCGCCAGCAGCCAATTAGCGGGAGGCGCGAAGGGGGAGACCCAGTACTTC
>TRBV6-1|TRBJ2-5|few|TRBD2
CASSGLAGGQETQYF
TGTGCCAGCAGTGGACTAGCGGGAGGGCAAGAGACCCAGTACTTC
>TRBV18|TRBJ1-3|NA|NA
CASSPLEGGYTIYF
TGTGCCAGCTCACCACTGGAAGGGGGATACACCATATATTTT
>TRBV6-6|TRBJ2-7|once|NA
CASSYSSPAYEQYF
TGTGCCAGCAGTTACTCGTCCCCAGCCTACGAGCAGTACTTC
>TRBV6-5|TRBJ1-1|NA|NA
CASTGISTENTEAFF
TGTGCCAGCACAGGGATTTCGACGGAGAACACTGAAGCTTTCTTT
>TRBV30|TRBJ2-3|NA|TRBD2
CAWSHPAGNTDTQYF
TGTGCCTGGAGTCACCCAGCGGGGAACACAGATACGCAGTATTTT
>TRBV5-1|TRBJ1-5|NA|TRBD1
CASSPGGGNQPQHF
TGCGCCAGCAGCCCAGGGGGTGGCAATCAGCCCCAGCATTTT
>TRBV4-1|TRBJ2-3|once|TRBD1
CASSDNKRGRTDTQYF
TGCGCCAGCAGCGATAATAAGAGGGGGCGTACAGATACGCAGTATTTT
>TRBV19|TRBJ2-1|NA|TRBD2
CASKLAGTSYNEQFF
TGTGCCAGTAAATTAGCGGGGACATCCTACAATGAGCAGTTCTTC
>TRBV6-5|TRBJ2-4|NA|TRBD2
CASSSPQREGVNIQYF
TGTGCCAGCAGTTCGCCTCAGCGGGAGGGGGTGAACATTCAGTACTTC
>TRBV4-1|TRBJ1-3|NA|TRBD1
CASSQGPVRQGIKNTIYF
TGCGCCAGCAGCCAAGGCCCTGTAAGACAGGGGATAAAAAACACCATATATTTT
>TRBV4-1|TRBJ2-2|NA|TRBD1
CASSQYGTGENTGELFF
TGCGCCAGCAGCCAATACGGGACAGGGGAGAACACCGGGGAGCTGTTTTTT